A single sample is the source of the 2 T cell receptor beta chains below, sequenced in a study of blood T cell repertoires in COVID-19. The data were produced by immunoSEQ multiplex PCR, yet TCRdb's version contains in-frame clones alone and is incomplete. The table records 150,000 to 200,000 clones, just under 85% of them present only once. Material: peripheral blood. The receptor set was obtained from a man between 35 and 55 years old who had recovered from COVID-19.

The J gene is TRBJ2-5, the V gene TRBV6-6; D perhaps matches TRBD1 (5 bases). This CDR3 comprises 14 residues. Deletions cut 4 bases from V and 6 bases from J, with 15 bases between. In germline, CDR1 is MNHNY, CDR2 SVGAGI (reference sequence). The CDR3 is CASSLGAAGKTQYF. The CDR3 nucleotides read TGTGCCAGCAGTTTAGGGGCCGCAGGGAAGACCCAGTACTTC.

The V and J genes are TRBV4-2 and TRBJ2-6; D not resolved. V was shortened by 3 bases and J by 0 bases, with 9 bases between the two germline ends. Germline V gene data show CDR1 as LGHNA and CDR2 as YNFKEQ. The CDR3 is made up of 16 amino acids. This CDR3 is CASSQATTSGANVLTF. The CDR3 DNA is TGTGCCAGCAGCCAGGCAACCACCTCTGGGGCCAACGTCCTGACTTTC.